This T cell receptor (beta chain) comes out of a study of low-dose radiotherapy and immunotherapy resistance in tumors. TRAV- and TRBV-specific primers primed first-strand cDNA, covering alpha and beta chains. Using a constant-region primer together with a V-primer adapter, TCRs were subjected to roughly 18 PCR cycles of amplification. In TCRdb, the reads were re-called with MiXCR into one record per CDR3 protein. The sample has 7,500 to 9,500 distinct CDR3 sequences; around 63% are singletons. This clonotype came up a few times. V lost 4 bases to trimming and J lost 5 bases, with 16 bases between them. Germline loops: CDR1 SGHDT, CDR2 YYEEEE. The CDR3 has 14 residues.

This TCR derives from a human donor with advanced metastatic prostate, ovarian, gallbladder or colorectal cancer (not recorded which). This table probably holds off-target reads from a library built for another chain. The rearrangement uses TRBV5-6 and TRBJ2-7; D is undetermined. The CDR3, as DNA: TGTGCCAGCAGCCAAAACCGGGCCACTAACGAGCAGTACTTC. Amino acids: CASSQNRATNEQYF.